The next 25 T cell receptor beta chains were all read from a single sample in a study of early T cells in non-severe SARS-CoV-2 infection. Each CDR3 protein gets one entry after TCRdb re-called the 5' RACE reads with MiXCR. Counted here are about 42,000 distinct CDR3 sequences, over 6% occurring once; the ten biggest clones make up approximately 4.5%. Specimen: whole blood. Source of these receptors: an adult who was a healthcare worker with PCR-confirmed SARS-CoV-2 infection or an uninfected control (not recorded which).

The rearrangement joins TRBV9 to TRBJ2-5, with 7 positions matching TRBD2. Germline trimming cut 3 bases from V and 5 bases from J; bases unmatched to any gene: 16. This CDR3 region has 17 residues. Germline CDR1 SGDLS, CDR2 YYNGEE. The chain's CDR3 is CASSGVSREGLRETQYF. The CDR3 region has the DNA TGTGCCAGCAGCGGGGTCAGCAGGGAGGGGCTCCGGGAGACCCAGTACTTC.

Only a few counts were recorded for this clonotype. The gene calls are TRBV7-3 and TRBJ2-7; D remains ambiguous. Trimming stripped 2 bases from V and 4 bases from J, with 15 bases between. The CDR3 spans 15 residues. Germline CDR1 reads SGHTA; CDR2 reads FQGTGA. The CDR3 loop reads CASSLGILSPYEQYF. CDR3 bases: TGTGCCAGCAGCTTAGGGATCCTTTCACCGTACGAGCAGTACTTC. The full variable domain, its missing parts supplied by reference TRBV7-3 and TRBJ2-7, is GAGVSQTPSNKVTEKGKYVELRCDPISGHTALYWYRQSLGQGPEFLIYFQGTGAADDSGLPNDRFFAVRPEGSVSTLKIQRTERGDSAVYLCASSLGILSPYEQYFGPGTRLTVT.

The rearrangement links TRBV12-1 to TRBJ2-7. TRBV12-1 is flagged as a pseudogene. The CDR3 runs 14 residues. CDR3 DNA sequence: TGTGCCAGCAGCTTTCGGCCATTATACTACGAGCAGTACTTC. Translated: CASSFRPLYYEQYF.

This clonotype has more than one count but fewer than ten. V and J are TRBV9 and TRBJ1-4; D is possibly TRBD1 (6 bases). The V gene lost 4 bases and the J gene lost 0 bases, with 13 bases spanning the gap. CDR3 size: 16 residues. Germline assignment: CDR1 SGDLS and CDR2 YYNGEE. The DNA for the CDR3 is TGTGCCAGCAGCCTGGGGGACACTTCAACTAATGAAAAACTGTTTTTT. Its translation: CASSLGDTSTNEKLFF.

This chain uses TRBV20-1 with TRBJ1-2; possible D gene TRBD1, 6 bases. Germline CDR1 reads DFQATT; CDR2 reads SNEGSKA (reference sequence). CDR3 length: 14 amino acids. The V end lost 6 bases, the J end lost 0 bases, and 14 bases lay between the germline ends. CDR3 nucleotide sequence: TGCAGTGCCGACCCGGGACAAGCTAACTATGGCTACACCTTC. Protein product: CSADPGQANYGYTF.

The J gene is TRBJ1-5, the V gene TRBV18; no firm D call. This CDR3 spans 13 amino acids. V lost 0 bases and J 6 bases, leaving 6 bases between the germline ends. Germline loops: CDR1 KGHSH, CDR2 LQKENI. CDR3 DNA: TGTGCCAGCTCACCACCCGCCGGTCAGCCCCAGCATTTT. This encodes CASSPPAGQPQHF.

CDR3 sequence: CASSTGVGYNEQFF. DNA for the CDR3: TGTGCCAGCAGTACAGGGGTCGGGTACAATGAGCAGTTCTTC. This chain connects TRBV2 to TRBJ2-1; 7 nucleotides line up with TRBD1. The CDR3 spans 14 residues. The V gene end was trimmed by 5 bases and the J gene end by 4 bases; junction bases not matched to a gene: 5. Germline CDR1 SNHLY, CDR2 FYNNEI.

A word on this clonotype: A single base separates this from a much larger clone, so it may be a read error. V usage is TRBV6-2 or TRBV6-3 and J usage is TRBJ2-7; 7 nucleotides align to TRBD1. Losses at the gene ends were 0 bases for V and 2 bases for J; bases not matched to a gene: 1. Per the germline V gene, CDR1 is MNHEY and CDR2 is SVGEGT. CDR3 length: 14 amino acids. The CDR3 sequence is CASSYSGTAYEQYF. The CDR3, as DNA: TGTGCCAGCAGTTACTCCGGGACAGCCTACGAGCAGTACTTC.

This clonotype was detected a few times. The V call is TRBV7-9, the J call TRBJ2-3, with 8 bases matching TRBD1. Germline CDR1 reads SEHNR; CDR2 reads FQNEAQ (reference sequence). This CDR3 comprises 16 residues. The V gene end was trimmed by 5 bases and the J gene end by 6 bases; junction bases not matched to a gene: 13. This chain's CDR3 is CASSPHDRGEADTQYF. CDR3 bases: TGTGCCAGCAGCCCCCATGACAGGGGAGAGGCCGATACGCAGTATTTT.

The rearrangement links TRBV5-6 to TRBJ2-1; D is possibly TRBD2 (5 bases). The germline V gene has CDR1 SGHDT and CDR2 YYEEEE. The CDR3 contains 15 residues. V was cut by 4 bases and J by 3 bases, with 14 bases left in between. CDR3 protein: CASSPDAGFYNEQFF. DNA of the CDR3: TGTGCCAGCAGCCCCGATGCGGGTTTCTACAATGAGCAGTTCTTC.

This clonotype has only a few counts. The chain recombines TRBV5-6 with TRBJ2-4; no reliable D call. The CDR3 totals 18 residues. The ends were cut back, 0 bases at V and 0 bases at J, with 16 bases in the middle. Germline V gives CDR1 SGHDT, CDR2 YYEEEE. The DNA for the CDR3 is TGTGCCAGCAGCTTGGCGGTCGATCAGCTACTAGCCAAAAACATTCAGTACTTC. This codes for CASSLAVDQLLAKNIQYF.

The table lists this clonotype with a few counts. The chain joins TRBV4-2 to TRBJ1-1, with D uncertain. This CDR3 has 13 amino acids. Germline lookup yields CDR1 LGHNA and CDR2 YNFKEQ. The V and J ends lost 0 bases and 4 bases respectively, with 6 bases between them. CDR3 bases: TGTGCCAGCAGCCAAGAGGGTATCACTGAAGCTTTCTTT. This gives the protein CASSQEGITEAFF.

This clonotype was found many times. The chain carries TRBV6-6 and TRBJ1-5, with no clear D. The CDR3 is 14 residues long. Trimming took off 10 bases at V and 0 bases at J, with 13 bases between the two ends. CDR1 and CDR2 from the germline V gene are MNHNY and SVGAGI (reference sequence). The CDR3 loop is CATQTSYSNQPQHF. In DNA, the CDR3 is TGTGCCACCCAAACATCATATAGCAATCAGCCCCAGCATTTT.

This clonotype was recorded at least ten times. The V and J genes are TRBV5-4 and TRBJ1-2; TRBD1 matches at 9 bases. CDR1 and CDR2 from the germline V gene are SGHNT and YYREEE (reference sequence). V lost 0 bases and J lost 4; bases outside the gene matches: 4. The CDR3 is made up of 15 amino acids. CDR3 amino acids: CASSLAGGQGYGYTF. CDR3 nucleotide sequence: TGTGCCAGCAGCTTGGCCGGGGGACAGGGCTATGGCTACACCTTC.

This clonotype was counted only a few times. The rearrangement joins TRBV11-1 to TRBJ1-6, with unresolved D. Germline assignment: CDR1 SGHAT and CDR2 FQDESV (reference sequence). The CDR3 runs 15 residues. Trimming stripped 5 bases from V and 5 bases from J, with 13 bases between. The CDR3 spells CASSREGGNNSPLHF. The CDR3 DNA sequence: TGTGCCAGCAGCAGGGAGGGAGGAAATAATTCACCCCTCCACTTT.

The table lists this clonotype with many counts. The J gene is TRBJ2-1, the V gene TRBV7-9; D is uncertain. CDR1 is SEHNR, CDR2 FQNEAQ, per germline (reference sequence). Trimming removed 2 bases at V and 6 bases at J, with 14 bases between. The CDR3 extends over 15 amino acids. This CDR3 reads CASSLTADLSNEQFF. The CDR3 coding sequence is TGTGCCAGCAGCTTAACAGCTGACCTTTCCAATGAGCAGTTCTTC.

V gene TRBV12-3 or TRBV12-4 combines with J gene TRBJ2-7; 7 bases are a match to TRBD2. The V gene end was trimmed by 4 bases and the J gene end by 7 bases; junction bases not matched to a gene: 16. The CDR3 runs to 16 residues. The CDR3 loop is CASSSPGGGGTGEQYF. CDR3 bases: TGTGCCAGCAGTTCCCCCGGTGGCGGGGGAACGGGAGAGCAGTACTTC.

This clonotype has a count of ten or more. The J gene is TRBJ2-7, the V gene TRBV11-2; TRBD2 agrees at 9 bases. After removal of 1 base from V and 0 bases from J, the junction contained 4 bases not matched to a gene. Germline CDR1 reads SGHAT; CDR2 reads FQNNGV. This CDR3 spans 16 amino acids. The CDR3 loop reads CASSLGPGLASYEQYF. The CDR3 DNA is TGTGCCAGCAGCTTAGGTCCGGGACTAGCCTCCTACGAGCAGTACTTC. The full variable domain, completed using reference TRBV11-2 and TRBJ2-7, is EAGVAQSPRYKIIEKRQSVAFWCNPISGHATLYWYQQILGQGPKLLIQFQNNGVVDDSQLPKDRFSAERLKGVDSTLKIQPAKLEDSAVYLCASSLGPGLASYEQYFGPGTRLTVT.

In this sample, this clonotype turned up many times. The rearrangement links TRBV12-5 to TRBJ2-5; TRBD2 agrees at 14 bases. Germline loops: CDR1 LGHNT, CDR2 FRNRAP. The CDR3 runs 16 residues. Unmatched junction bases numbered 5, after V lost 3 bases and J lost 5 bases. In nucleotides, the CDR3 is TGTGCTAGTGGTTTCGGGACTAGCGGGGGTCTGGAGACCCAGTACTTC. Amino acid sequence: CASGFGTSGGLETQYF.

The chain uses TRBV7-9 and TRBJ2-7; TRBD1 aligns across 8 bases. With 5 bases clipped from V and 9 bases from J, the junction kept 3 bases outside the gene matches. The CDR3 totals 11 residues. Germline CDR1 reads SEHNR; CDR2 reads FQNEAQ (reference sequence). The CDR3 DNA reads TGTGCCAGCAGCCGACAGGGGTGGCAGTACTTC. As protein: CASSRQGWQYF.

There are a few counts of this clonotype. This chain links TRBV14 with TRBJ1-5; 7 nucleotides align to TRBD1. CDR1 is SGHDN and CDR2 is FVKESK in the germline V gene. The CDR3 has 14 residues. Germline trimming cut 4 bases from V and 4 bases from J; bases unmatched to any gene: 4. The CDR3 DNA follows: TGTGCCAGCAGCCCCCAGGGACAGAATCAGCCCCAGCATTTT. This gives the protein CASSPQGQNQPQHF.

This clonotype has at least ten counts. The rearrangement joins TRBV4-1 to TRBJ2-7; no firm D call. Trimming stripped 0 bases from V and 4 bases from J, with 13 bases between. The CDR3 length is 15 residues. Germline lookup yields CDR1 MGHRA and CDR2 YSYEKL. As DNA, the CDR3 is TGCGCCAGCAGCCAAGATCCGAGTCCCCTTTACGAGCAGTACTTC. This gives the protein CASSQDPSPLYEQYF.

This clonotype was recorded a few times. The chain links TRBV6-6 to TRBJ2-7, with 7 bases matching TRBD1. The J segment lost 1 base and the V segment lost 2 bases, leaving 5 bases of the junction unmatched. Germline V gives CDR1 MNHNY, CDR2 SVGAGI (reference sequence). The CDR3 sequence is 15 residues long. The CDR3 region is CASSYGTVLSYEQYF. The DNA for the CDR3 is TGTGCCAGCAGTTACGGGACAGTTCTTTCCTACGAGCAGTACTTC.

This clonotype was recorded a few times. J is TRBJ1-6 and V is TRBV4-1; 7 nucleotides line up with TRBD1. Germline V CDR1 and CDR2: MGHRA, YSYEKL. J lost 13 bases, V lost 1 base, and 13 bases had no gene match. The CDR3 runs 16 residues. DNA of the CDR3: TGCGCCAGCAGCCAAGGTAGTAGGGGGACAGACAGCCCCCTCCACTTT. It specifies CASSQGSRGTDSPLHF.

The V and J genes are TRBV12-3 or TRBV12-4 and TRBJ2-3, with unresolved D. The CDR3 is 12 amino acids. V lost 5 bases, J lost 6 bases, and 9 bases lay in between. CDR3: CASSPTVDTQYF. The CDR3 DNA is TGTGCCAGCAGTCCAACCGTCGATACGCAGTATTTT.